Detailed here is one T cell receptor (beta chain). Its antigen is unidentified. This sample is drawn from a study of regulatory T cells. CD4+ cells were sorted into CD25-high CD127-low regulatory cells and CD25-low CD127-high conventional cells. The primer mix had 52 TRBV and 13 TRBJ primers. TCRdb's table, derived via immunoSEQ multiplex PCR, lists solely in-frame clones and lacks some. The table has a few thousand clones, more than 90% seen once. Notes on the study in general: Regulatory T cells from CD3G-deficient patients were less diverse than autologous conventional CD4+ cells and control regulatory cells. Treg repertoire restriction varied and was strongest in the two most severe patients.

The germline V and J ends were trimmed by 5 bases and 3 bases, with 13 bases remaining between them. Germline-derived CDR1 and CDR2 are MNHGY and SVAAGI. The length of the CDR3 is 14 residues. The V and J genes are TRBV6-9 and TRBJ1-1; perhaps TRBD1 as D (5 bases). The TCR sequence derives from a person in their late teens or twenties with CD3G deficiency. Sequences were obtained from CD4+ Tregs sorted from blood. The CDR3 nucleotides are TGTGCCAGCAGTCTCTCCCGCAGGGACACTGAAGCTTTCTTT. This sequence encodes CASSLSRRDTEAFF.